This entry is about one T cell receptor beta chain. The data belong to a study of blood T cell repertoires in COVID-19. V was trimmed by 4 bases and J by 4 bases, leaving 10 bases between them. The CDR3 is 14 residues long. Germline V CDR1 and CDR2: KGHDR, SFDVKD. TCRdb's table, derived via immunoSEQ multiplex PCR, lists solely in-frame clones and lacks some. The sample carries around 47,000 clones, around nine tenths recorded once. Input material: peripheral blood. The V and J genes are TRBV24-1 and TRBJ2-1; maybe TRBD1 (6 bases). This receptor was identified in a man in his forties or fifties with COVID-19, enrolled during active disease. CDR3 sequence reads: CATSDSDSYNEQFF. CDR3 nucleotides: TGTGCCACCAGTGACTCGGACAGTTACAATGAGCAGTTCTTC.